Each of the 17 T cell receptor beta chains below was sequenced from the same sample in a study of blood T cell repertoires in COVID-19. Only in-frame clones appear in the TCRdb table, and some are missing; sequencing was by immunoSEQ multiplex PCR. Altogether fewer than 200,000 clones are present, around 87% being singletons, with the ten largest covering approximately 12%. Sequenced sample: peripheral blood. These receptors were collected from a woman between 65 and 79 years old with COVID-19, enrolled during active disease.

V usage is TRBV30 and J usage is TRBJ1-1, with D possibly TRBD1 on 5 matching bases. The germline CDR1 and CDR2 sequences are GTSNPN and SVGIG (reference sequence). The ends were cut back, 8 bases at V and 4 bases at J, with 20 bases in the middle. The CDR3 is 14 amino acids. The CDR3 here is CAMATKGLVTEAFF. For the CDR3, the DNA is TGTGCCATGGCTACTAAGGGGTTGGTCACTGAAGCTTTCTTT.

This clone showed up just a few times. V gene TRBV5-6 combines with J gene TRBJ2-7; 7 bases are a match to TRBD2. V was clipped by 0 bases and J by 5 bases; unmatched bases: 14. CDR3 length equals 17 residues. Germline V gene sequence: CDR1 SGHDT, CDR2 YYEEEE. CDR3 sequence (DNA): TGTGCCAGCAGCTTGGCCCCCGTTGGCGGGAGTTCCGACGAGCAGTACTTC. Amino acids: CASSLAPVGGSSDEQYF. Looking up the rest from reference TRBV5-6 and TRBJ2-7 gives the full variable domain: DAGVTQSPTHLIKTRGQQVTLRCSPKSGHDTVSWYQQALGQGPQFIFQYYEEEERQRGNFPDRFSGHQFPNYSSELNVNALLLGDSALYLCASSLAPVGGSSDEQYFGPGTRLTVT.

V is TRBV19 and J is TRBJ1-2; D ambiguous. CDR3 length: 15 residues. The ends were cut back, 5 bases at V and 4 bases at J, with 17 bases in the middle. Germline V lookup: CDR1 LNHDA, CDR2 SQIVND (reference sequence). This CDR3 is CASSPQDKTSYGYTF. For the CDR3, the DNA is TGTGCCAGTAGTCCCCAGGATAAAACCAGCTATGGCTACACCTTC.

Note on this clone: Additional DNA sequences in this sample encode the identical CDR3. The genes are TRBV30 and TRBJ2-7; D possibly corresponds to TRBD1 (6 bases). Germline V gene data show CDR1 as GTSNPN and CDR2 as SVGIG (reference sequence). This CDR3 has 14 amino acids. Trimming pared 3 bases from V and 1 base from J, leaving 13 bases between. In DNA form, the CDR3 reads TGTGCCTGGAGCCGGGACACCCGTTCCTACGAGCAGTACTTC. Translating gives CAWSRDTRSYEQYF.

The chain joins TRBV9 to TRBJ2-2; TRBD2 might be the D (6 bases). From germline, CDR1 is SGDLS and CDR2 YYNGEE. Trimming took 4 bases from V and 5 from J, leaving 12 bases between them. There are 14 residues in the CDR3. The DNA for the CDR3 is TGTGCCAGCAGCCCAAGACTAGTAACCGGGGAGCTGTTTTTT. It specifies CASSPRLVTGELFF.

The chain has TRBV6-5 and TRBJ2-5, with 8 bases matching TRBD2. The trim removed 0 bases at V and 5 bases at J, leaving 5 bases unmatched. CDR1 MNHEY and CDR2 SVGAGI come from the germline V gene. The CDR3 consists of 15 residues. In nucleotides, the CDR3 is TGTGCCAGCAGTTACTCTGGCGGGAGGCACGAGACCCAGTACTTC. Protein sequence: CASSYSGGRHETQYF.

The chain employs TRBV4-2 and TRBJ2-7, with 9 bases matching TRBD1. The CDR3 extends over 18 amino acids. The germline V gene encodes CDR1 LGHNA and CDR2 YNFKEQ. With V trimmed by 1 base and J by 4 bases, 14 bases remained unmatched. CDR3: CASSQATLPGQGSYEQYF. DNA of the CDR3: TGTGCCAGCAGCCAAGCTACCCTACCGGGACAGGGTTCGTACGAGCAGTACTTC.

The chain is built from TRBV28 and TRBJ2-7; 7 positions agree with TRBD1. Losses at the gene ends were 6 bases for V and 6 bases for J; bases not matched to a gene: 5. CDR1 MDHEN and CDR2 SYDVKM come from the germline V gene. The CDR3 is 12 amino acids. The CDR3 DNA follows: TGTGCCAGCAGAGGGGGCTGGGGCGAGCAGTACTTC. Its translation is CASRGGWGEQYF.

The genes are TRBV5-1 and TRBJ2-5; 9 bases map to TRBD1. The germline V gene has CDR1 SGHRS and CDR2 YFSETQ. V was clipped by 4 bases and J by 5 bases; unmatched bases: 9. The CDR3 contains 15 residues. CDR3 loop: CASSPRQGGGETQYF. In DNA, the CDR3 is TGCGCCAGCAGCCCCCGACAGGGGGGCGGGGAGACCCAGTACTTC.

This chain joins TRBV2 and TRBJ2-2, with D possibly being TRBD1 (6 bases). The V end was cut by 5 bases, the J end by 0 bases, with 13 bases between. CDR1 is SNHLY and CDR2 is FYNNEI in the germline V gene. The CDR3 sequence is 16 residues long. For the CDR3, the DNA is TGTGCCAGCAGTAAGGCAGGGGTCGCGAACACCGGGGAGCTGTTTTTT. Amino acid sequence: CASSKAGVANTGELFF.

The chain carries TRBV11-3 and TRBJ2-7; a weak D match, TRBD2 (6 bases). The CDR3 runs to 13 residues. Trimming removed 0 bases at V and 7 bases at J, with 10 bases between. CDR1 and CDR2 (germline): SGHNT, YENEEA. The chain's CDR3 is CASSLEDYAEQYF. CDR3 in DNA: TGTGCCAGCAGCTTAGAGGACTACGCTGAGCAGTACTTC.

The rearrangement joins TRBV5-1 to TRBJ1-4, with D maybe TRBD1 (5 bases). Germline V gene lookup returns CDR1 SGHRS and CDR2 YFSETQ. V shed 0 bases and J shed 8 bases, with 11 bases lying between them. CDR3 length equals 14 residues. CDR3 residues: CASSLGQGAEKLFF. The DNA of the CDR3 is TGCGCCAGCAGCTTGGGTCAGGGCGCGGAAAAACTGTTTTTT.

In nucleotides, the CDR3 is TGTGCCACCATGGGCAGGGGAGGGTCCGAGCAGTACTTC. As protein: CATMGRGGSEQYF. This rearrangement joins TRBV24-1 to TRBJ2-7, with D possibly TRBD2 on 7 matching bases. V shed 8 bases and J shed 6 bases, with 16 bases lying between them. The CDR3 sequence is 13 residues long. CDR1 is KGHDR, CDR2 SFDVKD, per germline.

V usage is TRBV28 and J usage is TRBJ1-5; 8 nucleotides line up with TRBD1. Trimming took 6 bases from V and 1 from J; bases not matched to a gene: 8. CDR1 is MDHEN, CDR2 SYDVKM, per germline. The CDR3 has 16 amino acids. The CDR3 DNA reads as TGTGCCAGCAGGGGGACAGGTGGATACAGCAATCAGCCCCAGCATTTT. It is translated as CASRGTGGYSNQPQHF. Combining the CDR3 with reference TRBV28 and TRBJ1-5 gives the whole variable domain DVKVTQSSRYLVKRTGEKVFLECVQDMDHENMFWYRQDPGLGLRLIYFSYDVKMKEKGDIPEGYSVSREKKERFSLILESASTNQTSMYLCASRGTGGYSNQPQHFGDGTRLSIL.

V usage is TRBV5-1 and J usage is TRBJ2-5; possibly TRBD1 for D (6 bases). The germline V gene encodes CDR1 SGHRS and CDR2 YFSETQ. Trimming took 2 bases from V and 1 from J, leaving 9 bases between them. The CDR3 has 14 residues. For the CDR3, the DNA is TGCGCCAGCAGCTTAGGACAGACCCAAGAGACCCAGTACTTC. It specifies CASSLGQTQETQYF.

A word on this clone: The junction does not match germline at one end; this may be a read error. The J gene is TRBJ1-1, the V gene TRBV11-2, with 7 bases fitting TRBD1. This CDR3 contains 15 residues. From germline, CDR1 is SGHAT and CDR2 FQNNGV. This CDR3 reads CASSFLTGLKTEAFF. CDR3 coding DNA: TGTGCCAGCAGCTTCCTGACAGGGCTGAAGACTGAAGCTTTCTTT.

CDR3 in amino acids: CASSPGLYYGYTF. DNA of the CDR3: TGTGCCAGCAGCCCGGGACTGTACTATGGCTACACCTTC. This chain joins TRBV3-1 (or the pseudogene TRBV3-2) and TRBJ1-2; maybe TRBD1 (5 bases). The germline V gene has CDR1 LGHDT and CDR2 YNNKEL (reference sequence). The CDR3 consists of 13 residues. V lost 4 bases to trimming and J lost 3 bases, with 9 bases between them.